These 8 T cell receptor beta chains originate from one sample sequenced in a study of cytomegalovirus exposure and HLA in healthy donors. Primers: 60 Vbeta forward and 13 Jbeta reverse. Method: immunoSEQ multiplex PCR; TCRdb's copy keeps in-frame clones and lacks some. The sample lists about 140,000 clones; under 85% were seen once. Sequenced material: PBMCs. These receptors were collected from a man younger than 35 in good health and CMV-seronegative.

The CDR3 DNA reads as TGTGCCTGGAGTCCGAGAGTCAATGAGCAGTTCTTC. This encodes CAWSPRVNEQFF. The gene calls are TRBV30 and TRBJ2-1; D remains ambiguous. Germline V gene data show CDR1 as GTSNPN and CDR2 as SVGIG (reference sequence). V lost 2 bases and J lost 6, with 8 bases in between. The CDR3 loop spans 12 amino acids.

This clone was picked up one time. The chain is built from TRBV4-1 and TRBJ1-2; TRBD1 agrees at 7 bases. The CDR3 loop spans 17 amino acids. Germline CDR1 is MGHRA and CDR2 is YSYEKL. V shed 0 bases, J shed 4 bases, and the junction held 11 bases outside the gene matches. As DNA, the CDR3 is TGCGCCAGCAGCCAAGATCGCGGACAGGACCCCGGCTATGGCTACACCTTC. Protein sequence: CASSQDRGQDPGYGYTF.

The chain uses TRBV7-2 and TRBJ2-5, with a weak D call TRBD1 (6 bases). The CDR3 is made up of 12 amino acids. The germline V gene has CDR1 SGHTA and CDR2 FQGNSA. With 5 bases removed from V and 4 bases from J, the gap between germline ends came to 8 bases. CDR3 sequence (DNA): TGTGCCAGCAGCCCCAGGGGAGAGACCCAGTACTTC. It yields the protein CASSPRGETQYF.

The chain links TRBV29-1 to TRBJ2-7; 7 bases match TRBD1. V lost 3 bases to trimming and J lost 0 bases; unmatched junction nucleotides: 8. This CDR3 region has 15 residues. Germline-derived CDR1 and CDR2 are SQVTM and ANQGSEA. This CDR3 reads CSVDGTGASSYEQYF. The CDR3 region has the DNA TGCAGCGTTGACGGAACAGGGGCTAGCTCCTACGAGCAGTACTTC.

This clone was detected only a few times. The chain has TRBV30 and TRBJ2-7, with a weak D call TRBD2 (5 bases). Per germline, CDR1 GTSNPN and CDR2 SVGIG (reference sequence). Trimming took off 0 bases at V and 5 bases at J, with 14 bases between the two ends. The length of the CDR3 is 14 residues. The CDR3 nucleotides read TGTGCCTGGAGTGTAGGTAGAGGGAAAGACGAGCAGTACTTC. It is translated as CAWSVGRGKDEQYF.

This chain links TRBV7-2 with TRBJ1-2, with TRBD1 as a possible D gene (6 bases). The germline gives CDR1 SGHTA, CDR2 FQGNSA. V lost 3 bases to trimming and J lost 0 bases, with 11 bases between them. The CDR3 totals 15 residues. CDR3 DNA: TGTGCCAGCAGCTTCGGACAGAGAGCTAACTATGGCTACACCTTC. Protein sequence: CASSFGQRANYGYTF.

The chain employs TRBV19 and TRBJ2-1, with 8 bases fitting TRBD1. V lost 6 bases to trimming and J lost 4 bases; unmatched junction nucleotides: 5. Per germline, CDR1 LNHDA and CDR2 SQIVND (reference sequence). The length of the CDR3 is 14 residues. The CDR3 reads CASSQGADYNEQFF. In nucleotides, the CDR3 is TGTGCCAGTAGCCAGGGGGCGGATTACAATGAGCAGTTCTTC.

This chain connects TRBV6-1 to TRBJ2-5, with TRBD1 matching 9 bases. Germline trimming cut 6 bases from V and 5 bases from J; bases unmatched to any gene: 1. The germline gives CDR1 MNHNS, CDR2 SASEGT. The CDR3 extends over 12 amino acids. CDR3 sequence (DNA): TGTGCCAGCAGCGGGACAGGGGAGACCCAGTACTTC. It specifies CASSGTGETQYF.